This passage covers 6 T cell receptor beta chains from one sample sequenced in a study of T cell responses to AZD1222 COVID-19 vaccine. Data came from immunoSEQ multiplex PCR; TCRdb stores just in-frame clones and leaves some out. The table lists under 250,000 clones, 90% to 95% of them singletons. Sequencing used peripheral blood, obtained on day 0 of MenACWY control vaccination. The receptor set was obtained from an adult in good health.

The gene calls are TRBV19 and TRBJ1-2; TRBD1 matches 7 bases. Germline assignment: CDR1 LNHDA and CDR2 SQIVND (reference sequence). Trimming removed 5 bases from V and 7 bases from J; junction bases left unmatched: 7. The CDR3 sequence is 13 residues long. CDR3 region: CASSPRRGGGYTF. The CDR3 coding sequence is TGTGCCAGTAGTCCCCGCAGGGGGGGTGGCTACACCTTC.

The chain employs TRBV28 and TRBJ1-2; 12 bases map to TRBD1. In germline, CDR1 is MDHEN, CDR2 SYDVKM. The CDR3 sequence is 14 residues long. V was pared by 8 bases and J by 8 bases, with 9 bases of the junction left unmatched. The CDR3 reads CASSGTGGAEGYTF. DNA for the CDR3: TGTGCCAGCTCCGGGACAGGGGGCGCGGAGGGCTACACCTTC.

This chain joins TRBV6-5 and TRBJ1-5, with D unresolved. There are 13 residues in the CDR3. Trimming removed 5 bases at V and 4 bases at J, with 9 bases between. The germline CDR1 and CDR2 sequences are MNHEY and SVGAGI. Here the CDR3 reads CASSRAGNQPQHF. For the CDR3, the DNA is TGTGCCAGCAGTCGGGCCGGGAATCAGCCCCAGCATTTT.

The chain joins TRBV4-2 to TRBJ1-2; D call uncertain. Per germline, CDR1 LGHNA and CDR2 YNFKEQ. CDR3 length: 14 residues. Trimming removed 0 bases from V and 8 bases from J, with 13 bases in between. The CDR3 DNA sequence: TGTGCCAGCAGCCAAGATATTGGAGGATTGGGCTACACCTTC. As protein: CASSQDIGGLGYTF.

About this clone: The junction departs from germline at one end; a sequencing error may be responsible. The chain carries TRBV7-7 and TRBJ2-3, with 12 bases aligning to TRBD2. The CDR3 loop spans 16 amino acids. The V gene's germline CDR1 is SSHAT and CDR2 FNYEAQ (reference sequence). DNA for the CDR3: TGTGCTAGCAGCTTAGGGACTAGCGGGCGCACAGATACGCAGTATTTT. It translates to CASSLGTSGRTDTQYF.

CDR3 loop: CASSTGLPRGETQYF. The CDR3 DNA follows: TGTGCCAGCAGCACGGGACTACCCCGGGGGGAGACCCAGTACTTC. The rearrangement links TRBV11-2 to TRBJ2-5, with 7 bases lining up with TRBD2. CDR1 and CDR2 from the germline V gene are SGHAT and FQNNGV. The CDR3 loop spans 15 amino acids. The V and J ends lost 5 bases and 5 bases, in that order; junction bases with no gene match: 11.